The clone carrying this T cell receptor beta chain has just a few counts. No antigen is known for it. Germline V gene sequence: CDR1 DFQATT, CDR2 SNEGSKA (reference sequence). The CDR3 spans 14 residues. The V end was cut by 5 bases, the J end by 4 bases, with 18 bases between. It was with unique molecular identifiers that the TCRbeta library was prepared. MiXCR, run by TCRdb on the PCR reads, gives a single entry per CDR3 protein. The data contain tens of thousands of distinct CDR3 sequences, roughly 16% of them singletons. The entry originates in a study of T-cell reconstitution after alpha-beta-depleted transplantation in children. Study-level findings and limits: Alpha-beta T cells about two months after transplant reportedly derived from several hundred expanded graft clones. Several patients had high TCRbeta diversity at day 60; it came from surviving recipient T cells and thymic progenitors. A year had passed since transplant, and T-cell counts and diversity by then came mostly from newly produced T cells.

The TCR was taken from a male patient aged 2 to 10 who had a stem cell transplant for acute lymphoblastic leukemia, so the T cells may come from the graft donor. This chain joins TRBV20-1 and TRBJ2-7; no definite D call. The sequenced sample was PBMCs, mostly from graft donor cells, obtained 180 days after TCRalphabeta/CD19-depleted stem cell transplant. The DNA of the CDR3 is TGCAGTGCTGTCGCTTTGGGCCAAATTTACGAGCAGTACTTC. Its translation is CSAVALGQIYEQYF.